This T cell receptor (beta chain) derives from a study of shared clonotypes between healthy human individuals. Study-wide results and caveats: In the sorted subsets, rarefaction showed sequencing was incomplete despite large depth.

Remarks on this clone: What it binds is not known.

Produced via immunoSEQ multiplex PCR; TCRdb's table is partial and in-frame only. The data show more than 2,000,000 clones, more than 90% seen once. This receptor was identified in a man aged 18 to 29 in good health. Source material: naive CD4+ T cells sorted from blood. Specified subset: CD45RA+ positively selected.

The CDR3 loop reads CASSLGGTSDREQFF. In nucleotides, the CDR3 is TGCGCCAGCAGCTTGGGGGGTACTAGCGACCGTGAGCAGTTCTTC. The gene calls are TRBV5-1 and TRBJ2-1, with 7 positions matching TRBD2. The CDR3 is 15 amino acids. The V gene end was trimmed by 0 bases and the J gene end by 9 bases; junction bases not matched to a gene: 9. Germline V gene lookup returns CDR1 SGHRS and CDR2 YFSETQ.